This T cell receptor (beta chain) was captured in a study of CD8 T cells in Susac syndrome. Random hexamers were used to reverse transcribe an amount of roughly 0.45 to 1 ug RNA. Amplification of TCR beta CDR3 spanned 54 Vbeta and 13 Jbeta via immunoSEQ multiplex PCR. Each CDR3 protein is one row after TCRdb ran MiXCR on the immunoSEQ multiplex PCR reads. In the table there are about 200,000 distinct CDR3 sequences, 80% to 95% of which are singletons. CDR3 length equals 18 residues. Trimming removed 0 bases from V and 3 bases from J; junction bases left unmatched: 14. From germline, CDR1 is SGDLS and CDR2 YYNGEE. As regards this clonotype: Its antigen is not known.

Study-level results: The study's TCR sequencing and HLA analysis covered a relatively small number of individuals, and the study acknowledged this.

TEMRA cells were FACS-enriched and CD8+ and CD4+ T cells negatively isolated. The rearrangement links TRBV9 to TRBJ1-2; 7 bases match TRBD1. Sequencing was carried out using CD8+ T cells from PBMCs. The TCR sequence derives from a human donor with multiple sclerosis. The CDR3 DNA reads TGTGCCAGCAGCGTAGAAGTCGGGACAGACTCCAGCTACTATGGCTACACCTTC. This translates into CASSVEVGTDSSYYGYTF.